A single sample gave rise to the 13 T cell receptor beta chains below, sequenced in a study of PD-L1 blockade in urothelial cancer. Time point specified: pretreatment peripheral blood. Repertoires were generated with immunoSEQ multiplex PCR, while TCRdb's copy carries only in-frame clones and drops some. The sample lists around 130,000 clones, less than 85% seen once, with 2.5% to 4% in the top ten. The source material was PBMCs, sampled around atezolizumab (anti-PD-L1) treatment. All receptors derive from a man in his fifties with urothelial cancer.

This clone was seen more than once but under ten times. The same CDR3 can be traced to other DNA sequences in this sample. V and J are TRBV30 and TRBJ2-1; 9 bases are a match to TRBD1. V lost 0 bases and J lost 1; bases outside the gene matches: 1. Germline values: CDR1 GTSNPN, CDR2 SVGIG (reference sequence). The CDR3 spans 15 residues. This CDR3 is CAWSVQGASYNEQFF. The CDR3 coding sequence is TGTGCCTGGAGTGTACAGGGGGCTTCCTACAATGAGCAGTTCTTC.

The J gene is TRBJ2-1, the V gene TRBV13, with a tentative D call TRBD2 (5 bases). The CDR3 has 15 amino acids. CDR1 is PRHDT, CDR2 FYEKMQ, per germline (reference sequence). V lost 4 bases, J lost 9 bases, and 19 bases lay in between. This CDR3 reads CASSSGLTRRAEQFF. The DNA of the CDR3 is TGTGCCAGCAGCTCCGGACTTACTAGGCGGGCTGAGCAGTTCTTC.

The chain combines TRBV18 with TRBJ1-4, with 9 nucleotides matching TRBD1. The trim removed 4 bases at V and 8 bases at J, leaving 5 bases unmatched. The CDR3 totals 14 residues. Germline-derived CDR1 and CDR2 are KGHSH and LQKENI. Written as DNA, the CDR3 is TGTGCCAGCTCACGGGACAGGGTGGAGGAAAAACTGTTTTTT. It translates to CASSRDRVEEKLFF.

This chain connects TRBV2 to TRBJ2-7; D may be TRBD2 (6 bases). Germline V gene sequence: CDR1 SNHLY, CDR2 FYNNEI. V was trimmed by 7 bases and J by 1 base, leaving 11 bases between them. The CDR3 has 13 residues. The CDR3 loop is CASKMDYSYEQYF. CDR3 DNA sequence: TGTGCCAGCAAGATGGACTATTCCTACGAGCAGTACTTC.

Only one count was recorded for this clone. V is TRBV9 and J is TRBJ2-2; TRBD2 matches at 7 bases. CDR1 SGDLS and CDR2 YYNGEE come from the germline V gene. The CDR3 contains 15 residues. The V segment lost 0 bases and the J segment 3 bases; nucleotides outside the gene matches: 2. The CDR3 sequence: CASSVVAGDTGELFF. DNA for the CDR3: TGTGCCAGCAGCGTAGTTGCGGGAGACACCGGGGAGCTGTTTTTT.

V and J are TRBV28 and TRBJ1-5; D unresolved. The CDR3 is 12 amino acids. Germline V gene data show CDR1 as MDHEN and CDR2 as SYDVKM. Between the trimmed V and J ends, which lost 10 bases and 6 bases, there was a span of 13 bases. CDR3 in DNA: TGTGCCACCGCCTCGAGAGGTCAGCCCCAGCATTTT. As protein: CATASRGQPQHF.

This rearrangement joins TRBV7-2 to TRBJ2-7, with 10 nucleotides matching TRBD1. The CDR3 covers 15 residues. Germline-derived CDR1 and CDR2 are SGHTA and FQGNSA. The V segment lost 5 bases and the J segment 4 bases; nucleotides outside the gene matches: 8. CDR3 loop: CASSQDRGRGYEQYF. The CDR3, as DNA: TGTGCCAGCAGCCAGGACAGGGGGAGGGGTTACGAGCAGTACTTC.

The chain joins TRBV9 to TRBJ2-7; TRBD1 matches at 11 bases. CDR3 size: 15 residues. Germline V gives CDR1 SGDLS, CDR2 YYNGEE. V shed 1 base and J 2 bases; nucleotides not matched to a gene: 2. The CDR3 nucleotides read TGTGCCAGCAGCGTATCGGGACAGGGGGCCTACGAGCAGTACTTC. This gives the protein CASSVSGQGAYEQYF.

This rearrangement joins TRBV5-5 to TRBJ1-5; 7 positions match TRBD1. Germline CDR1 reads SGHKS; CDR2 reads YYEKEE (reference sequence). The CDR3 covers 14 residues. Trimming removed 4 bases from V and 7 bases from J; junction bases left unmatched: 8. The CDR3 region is CASSQRQGQQPQHF. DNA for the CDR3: TGTGCCAGCAGCCAAAGACAGGGTCAACAGCCCCAGCATTTT. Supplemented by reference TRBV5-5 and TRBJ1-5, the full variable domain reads DAGVTQSPTHLIKTRGQQVTLRCSPISGHKSVSWYQQVLGQGPQFIFQYYEKEERGRGNFPDRFSARQFPNYSSELNVNALLLGDSALYLCASSQRQGQQPQHFGDGTRLSIL.

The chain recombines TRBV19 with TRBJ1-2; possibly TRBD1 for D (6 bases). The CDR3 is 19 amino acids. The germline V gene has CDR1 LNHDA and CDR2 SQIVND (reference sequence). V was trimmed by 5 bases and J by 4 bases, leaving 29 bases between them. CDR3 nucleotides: TGTGCCAGTAGTCCTCTCAATCGGGGGGCGCGGTTGGGGAGCTATGGCTACACCTTC. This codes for CASSPLNRGARLGSYGYTF.

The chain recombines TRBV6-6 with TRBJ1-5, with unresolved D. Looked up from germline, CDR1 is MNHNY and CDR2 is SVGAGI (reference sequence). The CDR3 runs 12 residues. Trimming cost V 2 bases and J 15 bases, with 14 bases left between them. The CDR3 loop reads CASSYAPPVLHF. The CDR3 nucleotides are TGTGCCAGCAGTTACGCCCCCCCAGTCTTGCATTTT.

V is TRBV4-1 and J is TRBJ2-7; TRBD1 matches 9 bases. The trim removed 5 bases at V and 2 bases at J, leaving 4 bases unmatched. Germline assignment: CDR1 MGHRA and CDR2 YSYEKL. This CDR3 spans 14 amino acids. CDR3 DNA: TGCGCCAGCAGCGCCCGGACAGGGGCCTACGAGCAGTACTTC. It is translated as CASSARTGAYEQYF.

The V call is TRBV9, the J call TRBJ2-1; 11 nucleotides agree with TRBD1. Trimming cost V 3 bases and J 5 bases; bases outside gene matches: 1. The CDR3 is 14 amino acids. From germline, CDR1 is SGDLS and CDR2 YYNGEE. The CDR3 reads CASSGGQGDNEQFF. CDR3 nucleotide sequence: TGTGCCAGCAGCGGGGGACAGGGGGACAATGAGCAGTTCTTC.